This T cell receptor beta chain is from a study of blood T cell repertoires in COVID-19. Across the study: Nucleic acid was either cDNA or gDNA, and it came from T cells, B-cell-depleted T cells, or PBMCs.

Source study methods: Estimation of nucleated cell counts was performed using reference gene primer amplification. Assay: immunoSEQ multiplex PCR; the TCRdb copy retains only in-frame clones and omits some. V and J calls plus clone size are reproduced from that table; the DNA served to infer D and trimming. This sample has a few hundred thousand clones, with 84% found just once. It was during active infection that Seattle patients were enrolled and then longitudinally followed. The CDR3 has 15 residues. Trimming removed 1 base from V and 5 bases from J; junction bases left unmatched: 6. The V gene's germline CDR1 is SEHNR and CDR2 FQNEAQ (reference sequence).

The V and J genes are TRBV7-9 and TRBJ1-1, with 8 bases matching TRBD1. The sequenced sample was peripheral blood. The source is a woman of 80 years or more with COVID-19, enrolled during active disease. CDR3: CASSLERTGFTEAFF. CDR3 in DNA: TGTGCCAGCAGCTTAGAGCGGACAGGGTTTACTGAAGCTTTCTTT.